The T cell receptor (beta chain) under discussion was sequenced for a study of vaccination and CD4 T cells after COVID-19. Note on this clonotype: Its specificity is not known.

The treatment denotes: approximately nine-day PBMC culture with coronavirus spike peptide pools or control peptides (ViraFEST assay). This CDR3 is 14 amino acids long. The germline V gene has CDR1 MNHEY and CDR2 SVGAGI. With 0 bases clipped from V and 7 bases from J, the junction kept 3 bases outside the gene matches. At the Johns Hopkins FTIC core, DNA taken from cultured CD4+ T cells was sequenced by way of the Oncomine TCR Beta short-read assay. Genomic DNA was isolated from cultured CD4+ T cells. TCRdb recomputed calls from the PCR reads with MiXCR, one row per CDR3 protein. The sample yields more than 10,000 distinct CDR3 sequences, about two thirds seen once. Whole-study findings and limits: Among reactive clones from convalescent patients, a median roughly 88% appeared only post-vaccination.

The chain employs TRBV6-5 and TRBJ1-2, with 9 bases lining up with TRBD1. What was sequenced was CD4+ T cells from blood, cultured in vitro. The clonotype was recovered from a human donor who had recovered from COVID-19. As DNA, the CDR3 is TGTGCCAGCAGTTACTCCACAGGGGGCGGTGGCTACACCTTC. It encodes CASSYSTGGGGYTF.